This entry concerns a single T cell receptor beta chain. Trimming removed 0 bases at V and 10 bases at J, with 10 bases between. This CDR3 has 14 amino acids. Looked up from germline, CDR1 is SGHDN and CDR2 is FVKESK. These data are taken from a study of blood T cell repertoires in COVID-19. For the study at large: Nucleic acid was either cDNA or gDNA, and it came from T cells, B-cell-depleted T cells, or PBMCs.

In the original analysis: Counts of nucleated cells, estimated from reference gene primer amplification, were obtained. The repertoire was sequenced with immunoSEQ multiplex PCR; TCRdb's copy has only in-frame clones and lacks some. The V and J calls and the clone size are those of that table, but D and trimming were determined from the DNA. The data contain more than 150,000 clones, over 75% of them singletons. Sequencing input: peripheral blood. The rearrangement uses TRBV14 and TRBJ1-6; D remains unclear. The sequence was collected from a man in his fifties who had recovered from COVID-19. The CDR3 spells CASSQDLVRSPLHF. The CDR3, as DNA: TGTGCCAGCAGCCAAGACTTGGTACGGTCACCCCTCCACTTT.